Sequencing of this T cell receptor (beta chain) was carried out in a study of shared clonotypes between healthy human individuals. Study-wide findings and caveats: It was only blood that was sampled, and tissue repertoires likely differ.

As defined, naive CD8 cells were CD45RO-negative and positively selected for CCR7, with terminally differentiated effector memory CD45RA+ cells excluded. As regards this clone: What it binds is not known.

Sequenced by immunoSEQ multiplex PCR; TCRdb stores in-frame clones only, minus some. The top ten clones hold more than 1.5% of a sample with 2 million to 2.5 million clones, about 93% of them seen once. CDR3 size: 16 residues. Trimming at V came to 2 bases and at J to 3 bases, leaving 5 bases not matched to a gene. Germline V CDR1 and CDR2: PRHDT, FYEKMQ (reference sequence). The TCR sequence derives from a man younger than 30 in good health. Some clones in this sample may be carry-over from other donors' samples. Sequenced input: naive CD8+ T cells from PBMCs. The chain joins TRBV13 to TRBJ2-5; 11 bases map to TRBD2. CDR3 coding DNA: TGTGCCAGCAGCTTAAGACTAGCGGGATTCGAAGAGACCCAGTACTTC. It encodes CASSLRLAGFEETQYF.